This entry lists 20 T cell receptor beta chains sequenced from one sample in a study of cytomegalovirus exposure and HLA in healthy donors. The study ran its PCR with 60 Vbeta and 13 Jbeta primers. Profiling relied on immunoSEQ multiplex PCR, and the TCRdb table lists in-frame clones only, not all of them. The table for this sample gives about 44,000 clones. Source material: PBMCs. The receptors were gathered from a male donor in good health and CMV-seronegative.

The CDR3 DNA sequence: TGTGCCAGCAGCTTTGGGCAGGGGAGTAATTCACCCCTCCACTTT. Protein: CASSFGQGSNSPLHF. V usage is TRBV5-4 and J usage is TRBJ1-6; possibly TRBD1 for D (6 bases). Germline assignment: CDR1 SGHNT and CDR2 YYREEE (reference sequence). Trimming took off 2 bases at V and 6 bases at J, with 12 bases between the two ends. CDR3 length: 15 residues.

This chain links TRBV5-5 with TRBJ2-7, with TRBD2 identical over 7 bases. The CDR3 spans 15 residues. J lost 2 bases, V lost 4 bases, and 9 bases had no gene match. The V gene's germline CDR1 is SGHKS and CDR2 YYEKEE (reference sequence). CDR3 in DNA: TGTGCCAGCAGCCTATCAATAGGACTAGCCTACGAGCAGTACTTC. Residues: CASSLSIGLAYEQYF.

Note on this clone: A read error may produce the germline difference seen at one junction end. Different DNA sequences within this sample yield the same CDR3. The rearrangement joins TRBV18 to TRBJ1-1; 11 bases map to TRBD1. The CDR3 covers 14 residues. The V gene's germline CDR1 is KGHSH and CDR2 LQKENI. The CDR3 DNA is TGTGCCAGCTCACCCGGGACAGGGGGGACTGAGGCTTTCTTT. This gives the protein CASSPGTGGTEAFF.

V gene TRBV6-5 combines with J gene TRBJ2-1; 12 bases map to TRBD2. V gave up 6 bases and J gave up 8 bases; unmatched junction bases: 8. The CDR3 length is 15 residues. Looked up from germline, CDR1 is MNHEY and CDR2 is SVGAGI. The chain's CDR3 is CASRMTSGSFDEQFF. In DNA, the CDR3 is TGTGCCAGCAGGATGACTAGCGGGAGTTTCGATGAGCAGTTCTTC.

The rearrangement joins TRBV27 to TRBJ2-3, with TRBD1 matching over 7 bases. Germline lookup yields CDR1 MNHEY and CDR2 SMNVEV (reference sequence). V was clipped by 2 bases and J by 4 bases; unmatched bases: 15. The CDR3 runs 18 residues. In nucleotides, the CDR3 is TGTGCCAGCAGTTTACGCTTTCGGGGCAGGGGGTGGTCAGATACGCAGTATTTT. Encoded protein: CASSLRFRGRGWSDTQYF.

CDR3 residues: CASSLVPTVYNEQFF. The CDR3 coding sequence is TGTGCCAGCAGCTTAGTTCCGACTGTTTACAATGAGCAGTTCTTC. This chain connects TRBV11-2 to TRBJ2-1; D unclear. The CDR3 has 15 residues. The germline V gene encodes CDR1 SGHAT and CDR2 FQNNGV. V lost 1 base and J lost 4, with 11 bases in between.

The genes are TRBV28 and TRBJ2-1; 11 bases align to TRBD2. The germline V gene has CDR1 MDHEN and CDR2 SYDVKM. The junction had 3 bases not matched to a gene; V was cut back by 6 bases and J by 2 bases. CDR3 length equals 15 residues. The DNA for the CDR3 is TGTGCCAGCAGCAATAGCGGGAGGGCCTACAATGAGCAGTTCTTC. Its protein is CASSNSGRAYNEQFF.

The gene calls are TRBV7-8 and TRBJ2-1; 7 nucleotides agree with TRBD2. CDR3 length: 16 amino acids. Germline-derived CDR1 and CDR2 are SGHVS and FQNEAQ. With 4 bases clipped from V and 3 bases from J, the junction kept 9 bases outside the gene matches. CDR3 in DNA: TGTGCCAGCAGCTCCTTTGCGGGAGTGTTCTACAATGAGCAGTTCTTC. It encodes CASSSFAGVFYNEQFF.

The CDR3 loop reads CASSPGQGADTQYF. Here the CDR3 DNA reads TGTGCCAGCAGCCCGGGACAGGGGGCAGATACGCAGTATTTT. This sequence joins TRBV5-5 and TRBJ2-3; TRBD1 matches 11 bases. The junction had 2 bases not matched to a gene; V was cut back by 4 bases and J by 4 bases. Germline V CDR1 and CDR2: SGHKS, YYEKEE (reference sequence). The CDR3 is 14 residues long.

This rearrangement joins TRBV2 to TRBJ2-7, with TRBD2 matching 14 bases. The CDR3 spans 14 residues. Germline CDR1 and CDR2: SNHLY and FYNNEI. V lost 7 bases to trimming and J lost 4 bases; unmatched junction nucleotides: 3. The CDR3 DNA follows: TGTGCCAGCACGACTAGCGGGAGGGAATACGAGCAGTACTTC. Encoded protein: CASTTSGREYEQYF.

The CDR3 sequence: CASSYSPSGYNEQFF. The CDR3 coding sequence is TGTGCCAGCAGTTACAGTCCTAGCGGATACAATGAGCAGTTCTTC. This sequence joins TRBV6-5 and TRBJ2-1, with 7 bases lining up with TRBD2. This CDR3 spans 15 amino acids. In germline, CDR1 is MNHEY, CDR2 SVGAGI. V trimming: 2 bases; J trimming: 4 bases; junction bases outside the gene matches: 5.

V and J are TRBV9 and TRBJ2-7, with D perhaps TRBD2 (6 bases). The CDR3 totals 14 residues. Deletions cut 0 bases from V and 5 bases from J, with 12 bases between. Germline CDR1 SGDLS, CDR2 YYNGEE. CDR3 residues: CASSVVGGKDEQYF. CDR3 DNA sequence: TGTGCCAGCAGCGTAGTTGGGGGGAAGGACGAGCAGTACTTC.

The V call is TRBV4-1, the J call TRBJ1-6; 7 positions agree with TRBD1. The CDR3 consists of 16 residues. The J segment lost 9 bases and the V segment lost 4 bases, leaving 12 bases of the junction unmatched. From germline, CDR1 is MGHRA and CDR2 YSYEKL. The CDR3 DNA reads as TGCGCCAGCAGCCTCCTGACGGGAGGGGGCGGTTCACCCCTCCACTTT. It is translated as CASSLLTGGGGSPLHF.

The chain employs TRBV5-1 and TRBJ2-3, with D perhaps matching TRBD1 (5 bases). The CDR3 runs 15 residues. Looked up from germline, CDR1 is SGHRS and CDR2 is YFSETQ. V was clipped by 0 bases and J by 3 bases, with 11 bases between them. The CDR3 DNA sequence: TGCGCCAGCAGCTTGGTACAGGCCCGAACAGATACGCAGTATTTT. The encoded protein is CASSLVQARTDTQYF.

The chain is built from TRBV27 and TRBJ2-7; tentatively, D is TRBD1 (5 bases). This CDR3 has 16 residues. Deletions cut 2 bases from V and 0 bases from J, with 14 bases between. Germline V gene lookup returns CDR1 MNHEY and CDR2 SMNVEV (reference sequence). CDR3 in amino acids: CASSLTGQPLSYEQYF. DNA for the CDR3: TGTGCCAGCAGTTTAACCGGACAACCACTCTCCTACGAGCAGTACTTC.

This rearrangement joins TRBV5-5 to TRBJ1-4, with D hard to call. CDR1 SGHKS and CDR2 YYEKEE come from the germline V gene (reference sequence). V lost 4 bases and J 7 bases, leaving 14 bases between the germline ends. The CDR3 is 14 residues long. The CDR3 nucleotides read TGTGCCAGCAGCGGTACTGCCACGGGTGAAAAACTGTTTTTT. It encodes CASSGTATGEKLFF.

The CDR3, as DNA: TGTGCCAGTAGTATCTCCGGGTACACCGGGGAGCTGTTTTTT. This translates into CASSISGYTGELFF. V is TRBV19 and J is TRBJ2-2; no clear D gene. The germline CDR1 and CDR2 sequences are LNHDA and SQIVND (reference sequence). V was clipped by 3 bases and J by 3 bases, with 8 bases between them. This CDR3 has 14 residues.

The V gene is TRBV4-2, the J gene TRBJ2-7, with D possibly TRBD2 on 7 matching bases. V was clipped by 1 base and J by 6 bases, with 19 bases between them. This CDR3 comprises 16 residues. From germline, CDR1 is LGHNA and CDR2 YNFKEQ. The CDR3 reads CASSQGPYREGGEQYF. The CDR3 DNA reads TGTGCCAGCAGCCAAGGGCCCTACAGGGAGGGGGGCGAGCAGTACTTC.

The chain joins TRBV11-2 to TRBJ2-5; D unresolved. There are 13 residues in the CDR3. Germline V lookup: CDR1 SGHAT, CDR2 FQNNGV. V was cut by 3 bases and J by 2 bases, with 7 bases left in between. CDR3 sequence (DNA): TGTGCCAGCAGCTTGAACACACAAGAGACCCAGTACTTC. Translating it yields CASSLNTQETQYF. The whole variable domain, remainder taken from reference TRBV11-2 and TRBJ2-5, is EAGVAQSPRYKIIEKRQSVAFWCNPISGHATLYWYQQILGQGPKLLIQFQNNGVVDDSQLPKDRFSAERLKGVDSTLKIQPAKLEDSAVYLCASSLNTQETQYFGPGTRLLVL.

The CDR3 nucleotides read TGCAGCGTTGGAGGAGGGGACAGATACAATGAGCAGTTCTTC. Amino acid sequence: CSVGGGDRYNEQFF. The rearrangement links TRBV29-1 to TRBJ2-1; D is perhaps TRBD1 (7 bases). Germline CDR1 is SQVTM and CDR2 is ANQGSEA. The V gene lost 4 bases and the J gene lost 4 bases, with 14 bases spanning the gap. The CDR3 has 14 amino acids.